This T cell receptor beta chain was sequenced during a study of shared clonotypes between healthy human individuals. Sequencing was performed with immunoSEQ multiplex PCR; in TCRdb, only in-frame clones are kept and a portion is missing. This sample has a few hundred thousand clones, with roughly four fifths found just once. This clone appeared a single time. Between the trimmed V and J ends, which lost 4 bases and 0 bases, there was a span of 10 bases. This CDR3 comprises 14 residues. Germline values: CDR1 LNHDA, CDR2 SQIVND (reference sequence). The chain couples TRBV19 to TRBJ2-7, with D maybe TRBD1 (5 bases). Sequencing was done on a sample of PBMCs. The TCR was taken from a woman aged 40 to 50 in good health. Some clones in this sample may be carry-over from other donors' samples. For the CDR3, the DNA is TGTGCCAGTAGTAACACAGGAATCTCCTACGAGCAGTACTTC. Encoded protein: CASSNTGISYEQYF.